This T cell receptor (beta chain) was identified in a study of graft-versus-host responses after intestinal transplantation. Study details: Recipients had multivisceral, liver-intestinal, or isolated intestinal transplants. All recipients were given anti-thymocyte globulin induction, and tacrolimus and steroids were then administered for roughly three years.

This CDR3 is built from 15 residues. Germline trimming cut 8 bases from V and 8 bases from J; bases unmatched to any gene: 14. Germline values: CDR1 SEHNR, CDR2 FQNEAQ (reference sequence). Regarding this clone: Its antigen is as yet unknown.

The table came from immunoSEQ multiplex PCR; TCRdb's copy has only in-frame clones and leaves some out. The top ten hold about 1.7% of the sample, which has tens of thousands of clones, roughly 90% seen once. This rearrangement joins TRBV7-9 to TRBJ2-1; 8 bases match TRBD2. This sample comprised unstimulated CD8+ T cells sorted from spleen or lymph node cells, obtained before transplant. This receptor was obtained from a human donor who was the organ donor for an intestinal transplant. The CDR3 nucleotides read TGTGCCAGCCGAAACCGAGCGGGAGTCCCCCATGAGCAGTTCTTC. Translated: CASRNRAGVPHEQFF.